This is a list of T cell receptor beta chains from one sample in a study of CD8 T cells in ankylosing spondylitis. Each CDR3 protein is one row after TCRdb ran MiXCR on the 5' RACE reads. This sample carries around 430,000 distinct CDR3 sequences, 15% to 20% of them seen once, and the ten largest clones take 1%. Sequenced material: blood, either unsorted or a sorted T cell fraction (not recorded which). Every receptor here comes from a male donor with ankylosing spondylitis. CDR3s leave out the opening cysteine and the closing phenylalanine or tryptophan. A D gene is named only where the DNA matches it firmly.

D gene: TRBD1
J gene: TRBJ2-5
V gene: TRBV6-1
CDR3 length: 12
CDR3 protein: ATTTGTGVKTQY

D gene: .
J gene: TRBJ1-5
V gene: TRBV6-2/TRBV6-3
CDR3 length: 10
CDR3 protein: ASSYLGSAQH

D gene: TRBD2
J gene: TRBJ2-2
V gene: TRBV11-2
CDR3 length: 14
CDR3 protein: ASNKRGLAITGELF

D gene: TRBD1
J gene: TRBJ1-6
V gene: TRBV6-1
CDR3 length: 13
CDR3 protein: ASSGVGQGGSPLH

D gene: .
J gene: TRBJ2-3
V gene: TRBV29-1
CDR3 length: 13
CDR3 protein: SVEVPQGGKDTQY

D gene: TRBD1
J gene: TRBJ1-1
V gene: TRBV15
CDR3 length: 14
CDR3 protein: ATSRGAGQGNIRMF

D gene: TRBD1
J gene: TRBJ2-7
V gene: TRBV5-1
CDR3 length: 14
CDR3 protein: ASSLVLGTGAYEQY

D gene: TRBD2
J gene: TRBJ2-1
V gene: TRBV25-1
CDR3 length: 14
CDR3 protein: ASSERLAGIYNEQF

D gene: .
J gene: TRBJ1-5
V gene: TRBV28
CDR3 length: 12
CDR3 protein: ASSFTGINQPQH

D gene: .
J gene: TRBJ2-7
V gene: TRBV28
CDR3 length: 11
CDR3 protein: ASTARSTYEQY

D gene: .
J gene: TRBJ1-2
V gene: TRBV18
CDR3 length: 11
CDR3 protein: ASSPGHNYGYT

D gene: .
J gene: TRBJ2-7
V gene: TRBV20-1
CDR3 length: 12
CDR3 protein: SARSTETTYEQY

D gene: .
J gene: TRBJ1-3
V gene: TRBV20-1
CDR3 length: 11
CDR3 protein: SARWDSGNTIY

D gene: .
J gene: TRBJ2-5
V gene: TRBV9
CDR3 length: 13
CDR3 protein: ASSPYMGGMETQY

D gene: TRBD1
J gene: TRBJ1-2
V gene: TRBV28
CDR3 length: 12
CDR3 protein: ASAGQVPLYGYT

D gene: .
J gene: TRBJ2-3
V gene: TRBV11-2
CDR3 length: 16
CDR3 protein: ASRDHWQRYPHWDTQY

D gene: .
J gene: TRBJ1-2
V gene: TRBV28
CDR3 length: 13
CDR3 protein: ASSFASVSGYGYT

D gene: TRBD2
J gene: TRBJ2-7
V gene: TRBV6-1
CDR3 length: 12
CDR3 protein: ASRETSSAYEQY

D gene: .
J gene: TRBJ1-1
V gene: TRBV7-9
CDR3 length: 11
CDR3 protein: ASSLGDSFEAF

D gene: .
J gene: TRBJ2-1
V gene: TRBV12-3/TRBV12-4
CDR3 length: 11
CDR3 protein: ASSFRAYNEQF

D gene: TRBD2
J gene: TRBJ2-3
V gene: TRBV11-3
CDR3 length: 13
CDR3 protein: ASSLDGGITDTQY

D gene: .
J gene: TRBJ2-2
V gene: TRBV2
CDR3 length: 13
CDR3 protein: ASLGSSVNTGELF

D gene: .
J gene: TRBJ2-1
V gene: TRBV6-2/TRBV6-3
CDR3 length: 10
CDR3 protein: ASSTRHNEQF

D gene: .
J gene: TRBJ2-7
V gene: TRBV7-2
CDR3 length: 10
CDR3 protein: ASSSELGEQY

D gene: .
J gene: TRBJ2-3
V gene: TRBV14
CDR3 length: 14
CDR3 protein: ASSQVRGGSTDTQY

D gene: TRBD1
J gene: TRBJ2-3
V gene: TRBV7-3
CDR3 length: 13
CDR3 protein: ASSSTGGGTDTQY

D gene: .
J gene: TRBJ1-1
V gene: TRBV5-1
CDR3 length: 12
CDR3 protein: ASSVGAGGTEAF

D gene: .
J gene: TRBJ1-2
V gene: TRBV12-3/TRBV12-4
CDR3 length: 13
CDR3 protein: ASSFPGQNNYGYT

D gene: .
J gene: TRBJ2-7
V gene: TRBV20-1
CDR3 length: 13
CDR3 protein: SARGGAGRSYEQY

D gene: .
J gene: TRBJ1-2
V gene: TRBV7-2
CDR3 length: 11
CDR3 protein: ASSSRGTVSYT

D gene: TRBD1
J gene: TRBJ1-2
V gene: TRBV20-1
CDR3 length: 13
CDR3 protein: SAHSPGQGRNGYT